These 26 T cell receptor beta chains were sequenced from one sample in a study of shared clonotypes between healthy human individuals. Sequenced by immunoSEQ multiplex PCR; TCRdb stores in-frame clones only, minus some. The sample lists around 1,900,000 clones, about 94% occurring once. Only CD45RO-negative cells positively selected for CCR7 counted as naive CD8 cells, so terminally differentiated effector memory CD45RA+ cells were excluded. The specimen was naive CD8+ T cells from PBMCs. These receptors were obtained from a man aged 18 to 30 in good health. Some clones in this sample may be carry-over from other donors' samples.

The chain carries TRBV9 and TRBJ2-1; 8 bases agree with TRBD2. V lost 0 bases to trimming and J lost 6 bases; unmatched junction nucleotides: 11. The CDR3 has 17 residues. The germline gives CDR1 SGDLS, CDR2 YYNGEE. CDR3 sequence: CASSVAPGSGSRNEQFF. CDR3 coding DNA: TGTGCCAGCAGCGTAGCTCCGGGCAGCGGGAGTCGCAATGAGCAGTTCTTC. The whole variable domain, filled in from reference TRBV9 and TRBJ2-1, reads DSGVTQTPKHLITATGQRVTLRCSPRSGDLSVYWYQQSLDQGLQFLIQYYNGEERAKGNILERFSAQQFPDLHSELNLSSLELGDSALYFCASSVAPGSGSRNEQFFGPGTRLTVL.

This clone was seen only a few times. V usage is TRBV19 and J usage is TRBJ1-1; D is ambiguous. The CDR3 has 12 amino acids. Deletions cut 1 base from V and 4 bases from J, with 4 bases between. Germline loops: CDR1 LNHDA, CDR2 SQIVND (reference sequence). The CDR3 sequence: CASSIGITEAFF. CDR3 nucleotides: TGTGCCAGTAGTATAGGCATCACTGAAGCTTTCTTT. Using reference TRBV19 and TRBJ1-1 for the parts outside the CDR3, the full variable domain is DGGITQSPKYLFRKEGQNVTLSCEQNLNHDAMYWYRQDPGQGLRLIYYSQIVNDFQKGDIAEGYSVSREKKESFPLTVTSAQKNPTAFYLCASSIGITEAFFGQGTRLTVV.

The CDR3 region has the DNA TGCGCCAGCAGCCAAGATTTGGGACTGTCCTACGAGCAGTACTTC. It yields the protein CASSQDLGLSYEQYF. The chain employs TRBV4-1 and TRBJ2-7; D might be TRBD2 (6 bases). The V end was cut by 0 bases, the J end by 1 base, with 10 bases between. Per the germline V gene, CDR1 is MGHRA and CDR2 is YSYEKL. This CDR3 spans 15 amino acids.

V and J are TRBV27 and TRBJ2-1; TRBD2 agrees at 11 bases. This CDR3 contains 17 residues. The V gene end was trimmed by 7 bases and the J gene end by 2 bases; junction bases not matched to a gene: 10. Germline CDR1 and CDR2: MNHEY and SMNVEV (reference sequence). For the CDR3, the DNA is TGTGCCAGCACCATTTTAGTAGCGGGAGGGGCCTACAATGAGCAGTTCTTC. Its protein is CASTILVAGGAYNEQFF.

The V call is TRBV5-6, the J call TRBJ2-7; D gene unclear. Trimming left V 2 bases short and J 2 bases short, with 5 bases between. Looked up from germline, CDR1 is SGHDT and CDR2 is YYEEEE. CDR3 size: 12 residues. The CDR3 DNA reads as TGTGCCAGCAGCTTAACACCCTACGAGCAGTACTTC. Translating it yields CASSLTPYEQYF.

This rearrangement joins TRBV7-6 to TRBJ2-5; 14 bases line up with TRBD2. The germline V gene has CDR1 SGHVS and CDR2 FNYEAQ. The CDR3 has 17 residues. V lost 1 base to trimming and J lost 9 bases; unmatched junction nucleotides: 10. The chain's CDR3 is CASSLGFGGLAGEAQYF. DNA for the CDR3: TGTGCCAGCAGCTTAGGCTTTGGGGGACTAGCGGGAGAAGCCCAGTACTTC.

V and J are TRBV5-1 and TRBJ2-2; 8 bases map to TRBD1. The germline gives CDR1 SGHRS, CDR2 YFSETQ. The CDR3 loop spans 15 amino acids. Trimming at V came to 4 bases and at J to 7 bases, leaving 9 bases not matched to a gene. The CDR3: CASSEPDRVVGELFF. CDR3 in DNA: TGCGCCAGCAGCGAACCGGACAGGGTTGTCGGGGAGCTGTTTTTT.

This sequence joins TRBV7-9 and TRBJ2-1; tentative D call: TRBD2 (5 bases). Germline lookup yields CDR1 SEHNR and CDR2 FQNEAQ (reference sequence). This CDR3 is built from 14 residues. The CDR3 nucleotides are TGTTCGGTCGACTACAACCAGTATGCGAATGAGCAGTTCTTC. Amino acid sequence: CSVDYNQYANEQFF. The entire variable domain, with the rest obtained from reference TRBV7-9 and TRBJ2-1, is as follows: DTGVSQNPRHKITKRGQNVTFRCDPISEHNRLYWYRQTLGQGPEFLTYFQNEAQLEKSRLLSDRFSAERPKGSFSTLEIQRTEQGDSAMYLCSVDYNQYANEQFFGPGTRLTVL.

The chain recombines TRBV7-9 with TRBJ2-1, with 8 bases that match TRBD1. The CDR3 is 13 amino acids. CDR1 is SEHNR, CDR2 FQNEAQ, per germline (reference sequence). The CDR3 is CVSGTGIYNEQFF. In nucleotides, the CDR3 is TGTGTCTCCGGGACAGGTATTTACAATGAGCAGTTCTTC.

This CDR3 reads CASSPRLSSASSYEQYF. The DNA of the CDR3 is TGTGCCAGCAGCCCGCGACTTAGTAGCGCTTCGTCCTACGAGCAGTACTTC. J is TRBJ2-7 and V is TRBV7-9, with D perhaps TRBD2 (5 bases). The CDR3 is made up of 17 amino acids. Trimming removed 5 bases at V and 1 base at J, with 21 bases between. The germline gives CDR1 SEHNR, CDR2 FQNEAQ (reference sequence).

This rearrangement joins TRBV14 to TRBJ1-1; maybe TRBD1 (5 bases). The CDR3 spans 15 residues. The ends were cut back, 4 bases at V and 8 bases at J, with 20 bases in the middle. Germline V gene lookup returns CDR1 SGHDN and CDR2 FVKESK. The CDR3 spells CASSLGQGARWEAFF. The CDR3 DNA sequence: TGTGCCAGCAGCCTCGGGCAGGGCGCACGGTGGGAAGCTTTCTTT.

The chain couples TRBV2 to TRBJ2-7; no clear D. The CDR3 consists of 14 residues. V lost 6 bases and J lost 3, with 15 bases in between. Germline CDR1 reads SNHLY; CDR2 reads FYNNEI. The CDR3 bases are TGTGCCAGCAGAAGGGTCCCCGTGGGCTACGAGCAGTACTTC. Its translation: CASRRVPVGYEQYF.

This rearrangement joins TRBV11-3 to TRBJ2-7, with TRBD1 as a possible D gene (6 bases). Between the trimmed V and J ends, which lost 0 bases and 6 bases, there was a span of 24 bases. The CDR3 spans 18 residues. Germline V gene lookup returns CDR1 SGHNT and CDR2 YENEEA. CDR3 DNA sequence: TGTGCCAGCAGCTTAGAAGTACAGGGTGTCACAAGTGGTAGCGAGCAGTACTTC. Protein: CASSLEVQGVTSGSEQYF.

V usage is TRBV12-2 and J usage is TRBJ2-1; the table names TRBD2, a call not compared with the DNA. TRBV12-2 is assigned pseudogene status. CDR3 length: 19 amino acids. The CDR3 DNA is TGTGCAAGTCGCTTTCCGGAGGTGGGAGTTAGGCCCTCCTACAATGAGCAGTTCTTC. Protein sequence: CASRFPEVGVRPSYNEQFF.

The V and J genes are TRBV29-1 and TRBJ2-7; the D is unclear. This CDR3 has 12 amino acids. Germline CDR1 and CDR2: SQVTM and ANQGSEA. V lost 4 bases and J 0 bases, leaving 7 bases between the germline ends. The CDR3 nucleotides read TGCAGCGTTGGGTACAACTCCTACGAGCAGTACTTC. Translated: CSVGYNSYEQYF.

Notes on this clone: At one of its ends the junction is not consistent with the germline gene, which may arise from a read error. The gene calls are TRBV27 and TRBJ2-7, with D tentatively TRBD1 or TRBD2 (5 bases each). This CDR3 is built from 15 residues. CDR1 and CDR2 from the germline V gene are MNHEY and SMNVEV (reference sequence). The CDR3 spells CASSLSDGASYEQYF. CDR3 sequence (DNA): TGTGCCAGCAGCTTATCGGACGGGGCCTCCTACGAGCAGTACTTC.

The chain links TRBV5-6 to TRBJ2-7; D might be TRBD2 (5 bases). There are 14 residues in the CDR3. V was cut by 4 bases and J by 2 bases, with 13 bases left in between. Germline V gives CDR1 SGHDT, CDR2 YYEEEE. For the CDR3, the DNA is TGTGCCAGCAGCCCGAGAGGGAGCACCTACGAGCAGTACTTC. The encoded protein is CASSPRGSTYEQYF.

The chain combines TRBV27 with TRBJ2-5; D is tentatively TRBD1 or TRBD2 (5 bases each). The CDR3 runs to 14 residues. Germline CDR1 MNHEY, CDR2 SMNVEV (reference sequence). Trimming removed 3 bases at V and 7 bases at J, with 15 bases between. This CDR3 is CASSLIGTVGTQYF. CDR3 in DNA: TGTGCCAGCAGTTTGATAGGGACGGTGGGGACCCAGTACTTC.

The J gene is TRBJ2-7, the V gene TRBV7-9; 9 positions match TRBD1. V lost 6 bases to trimming and J lost 3 bases; unmatched junction nucleotides: 9. The CDR3 runs 15 residues. The V gene's germline CDR1 is SEHNR and CDR2 FQNEAQ (reference sequence). CDR3 sequence: CASSSSGTGNYEQYF. As DNA, the CDR3 is TGTGCCAGCAGTTCATCCGGGACAGGGAACTACGAGCAGTACTTC.

This clone was found once. The V gene is TRBV27, the J gene TRBJ2-3; tentative D call: TRBD2 (5 bases). The CDR3 consists of 16 residues. The V gene's germline CDR1 is MNHEY and CDR2 SMNVEV (reference sequence). Trimming left V 1 base short and J 0 bases short, with 11 bases between. CDR3 amino acids: CASSLLAGISTDTQYF. The DNA of the CDR3 is TGTGCCAGCAGTTTATTGGCGGGCATAAGCACAGATACGCAGTATTTT.

V usage is TRBV28 and J usage is TRBJ2-3, with a possible D match to TRBD1 (5 bases). The CDR3 loop spans 14 amino acids. In germline, CDR1 is MDHEN, CDR2 SYDVKM. V was clipped by 3 bases and J by 4 bases, with 11 bases between them. In DNA, the CDR3 is TGTGCCAGCAGTTTCCAGGGCCGGTCAGATACGCAGTATTTT. Its translation is CASSFQGRSDTQYF. Filled out from reference TRBV28 and TRBJ2-3, the complete variable domain reads DVKVTQSSRYLVKRTGEKVFLECVQDMDHENMFWYRQDPGLGLRLIYFSYDVKMKEKGDIPEGYSVSREKKERFSLILESASTNQTSMYLCASSFQGRSDTQYFGPGTRLTVL.

The CDR3 region is CASSLTAGDRDGYTF. The CDR3 nucleotides are TGTGCCAGCAGCTTAACGGCAGGGGACAGGGATGGCTACACCTTC. This sequence joins TRBV7-9 and TRBJ1-2; 9 bases are a match to TRBD1. The J segment lost 6 bases and the V segment lost 2 bases, leaving 7 bases of the junction unmatched. CDR3 size: 15 residues. CDR1 SEHNR and CDR2 FQNEAQ come from the germline V gene (reference sequence).

The V gene is TRBV5-1, the J gene TRBJ2-1; no firm D call. The CDR3 totals 17 residues. Germline V lookup: CDR1 SGHRS, CDR2 YFSETQ. Trimming removed 1 base at V and 4 bases at J, with 18 bases between. The chain's CDR3 is CASSLSWPVGPYNEQFF. The CDR3 DNA is TGCGCCAGCAGCTTGTCTTGGCCAGTAGGACCTTACAATGAGCAGTTCTTC. Based on the CDR3 plus reference TRBV5-1 and TRBJ2-1, the full variable domain is KAGVTQTPRYLIKTRGQQVTLSCSPISGHRSVSWYQQTPGQGLQFLFEYFSETQRNKGNFPGRFSGRQFSNSRSEMNVSTLELGDSALYLCASSLSWPVGPYNEQFFGPGTRLTVL.

The chain carries TRBV2 and TRBJ2-3; no clear D gene. This CDR3 contains 13 residues. The V gene's germline CDR1 is SNHLY and CDR2 FYNNEI. The V gene lost 7 bases and the J gene lost 2 bases, with 10 bases spanning the gap. DNA for the CDR3: TGTGCCAGCACCTACACGAACACAGATACGCAGTATTTT. It encodes CASTYTNTDTQYF.

The chain couples TRBV5-1 to TRBJ2-3, with D uncertain. The CDR3 loop spans 14 amino acids. The ends were cut back, 0 bases at V and 4 bases at J, with 9 bases in the middle. In germline, CDR1 is SGHRS, CDR2 YFSETQ. The CDR3 loop reads CASSLVGWADTQYF. The DNA of the CDR3 is TGCGCCAGCAGCTTGGTGGGATGGGCAGATACGCAGTATTTT.

This chain joins TRBV28 and TRBJ2-2, with 8 bases fitting TRBD2. V trimming: 8 bases; J trimming: 1 base; junction bases outside the gene matches: 3. The CDR3 extends over 14 amino acids. Germline V CDR1 and CDR2: MDHEN, SYDVKM. The CDR3 loop is CASGTSVNTGELFF. CDR3 nucleotide sequence: TGTGCCAGCGGGACTAGTGTGAACACCGGGGAGCTGTTTTTT.